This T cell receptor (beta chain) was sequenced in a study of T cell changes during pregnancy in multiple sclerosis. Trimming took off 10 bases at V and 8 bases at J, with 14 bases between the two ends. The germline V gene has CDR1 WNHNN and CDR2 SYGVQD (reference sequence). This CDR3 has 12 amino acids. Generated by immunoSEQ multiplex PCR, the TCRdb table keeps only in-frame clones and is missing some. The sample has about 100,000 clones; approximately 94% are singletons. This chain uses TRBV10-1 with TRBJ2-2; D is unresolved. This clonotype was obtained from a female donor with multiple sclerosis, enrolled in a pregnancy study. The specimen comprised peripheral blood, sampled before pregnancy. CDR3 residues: CATSSRIGELFF. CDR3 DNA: TGCGCCACCTCTTCTAGAATTGGGGAGCTGTTTTTT.